These T cell receptor beta chains were read from a single sample in a study of regulatory T cells in long-lasting Graves disease. TCRdb re-analysed the multiplex PCR reads in MiXCR, keeping a single row per CDR3 protein. Found here are 550,000 to 600,000 distinct CDR3 sequences, approximately 16% of them singletons; the top ten hold about 11%. Another study also made use of these data, one on T cells in Graves' hyperthyroidism and ophthalmopathy.

Sample: peripheral blood mononuclear cells (PBMCs), taken at new diagnosis, from a patient treated with antithyroid drugs. The receptors here all came from a man aged 18 to 35 with Graves disease. Each CDR3 is given with its conserved first and last residue. Fields, in order: D gene, V gene, J gene, clone size, CDR3 protein, CDR3 DNA. A D gene is named only where the DNA matches it firmly. Clone size is stated in some rows and not others, as once, few, many or a class when expanded.

TRBD2	TRBV6-9	TRBJ2-1	many	CATGTSGRAGNEQFF	TGTGCCACCGGGACTAGCGGGAGGGCCGGCAATGAGCAGTTCTTC
-	TRBV6-1	TRBJ1-1	many	CASSTRGDGTEAFF	TGTGCCAGCAGTACCCGGGGGGACGGCACTGAAGCTTTCTTT
TRBD2	TRBV20-1	TRBJ2-1	few	CSANYVAGNRPGNEQFF	TGCAGTGCTAACTACGTAGCGGGAAACCGTCCCGGCAATGAGCAGTTCTTC
-	TRBV6-5	TRBJ2-2	many	CASSSAPNTGELFF	TGTGCCAGCAGTTCGGCCCCGAACACCGGGGAGCTGTTTTTT
-	TRBV9	TRBJ1-5	-	CASSVAPYQPQHF	TGTGCCAGCAGCGTAGCTCCTTATCAGCCCCAGCATTTT
-	TRBV2	TRBJ2-3	-	CAGGQWADTQYF	TGTGCCGGGGGACAATGGGCAGATACGCAGTATTTT
TRBD1	TRBV6-1	TRBJ2-3	few	CASSDGQGSTDTQYF	TGTGCCAGCAGCGACGGACAGGGAAGCACAGATACGCAGTATTTT
TRBD1	TRBV7-2	TRBJ1-2	few	CASSFAGGGSYGYTF	TGTGCCAGCAGCTTCGCAGGGGGCGGATCCTATGGCTACACCTTC
TRBD2	TRBV9	TRBJ2-5	-	CASSGLAGGPGETQYF	TGTGCCAGCAGCGGACTAGCGGGAGGGCCAGGAGAGACCCAGTACTTC
-	TRBV5-1	TRBJ1-1	many	CASSLRTSGGQAMTWGVNTEAFF	TGCGCCAGCAGCTTGAGGACGAGTGGAGGCCAAGCAATGACCTGGGGAGTGAACACTGAAGCTTTCTTT
TRBD1	TRBV6-5	TRBJ2-5	-	CASSYSGTDKETQYF	TGTGCCAGCAGTTACTCCGGGACAGATAAAGAGACCCAGTACTTC
-	TRBV28	TRBJ1-2	-	CASSPPAGENGYTF	TGTGCCAGCAGTCCCCCGGCAGGGGAGAATGGCTACACCTTC
TRBD2	TRBV13	TRBJ2-1	-	CASSSTGLAGSYNEQFF	TGTGCCAGCAGCTCGACAGGACTAGCTGGCTCCTACAATGAGCAGTTCTTC
-	TRBV18	TRBJ1-4	many	CASSPSVGGRVKLFF	TGTGCCAGCTCACCATCGGTCGGGGGGCGGGTAAAACTGTTTTTT
-	TRBV7-9	TRBJ2-7	many	CASSFSHEQYF	TGTGCCAGCAGCTTCAGTCACGAGCAGTACTTC
TRBD2	TRBV28	TRBJ2-3	many	CASSSWTREGGTDTQYF	TGTGCCAGCTCCTCATGGACTCGGGAGGGCGGCACAGATACGCAGTATTTT
-	TRBV10-3	TRBJ1-1	many	CAISETGPIAFF	TGTGCCATCAGTGAAACAGGGCCGATCGCTTTCTTT
-	TRBV2	TRBJ2-5	many	CASRVSPETQYF	TGTGCCAGCAGGGTTTCCCCGGAGACCCAGTACTTC
TRBD2	TRBV5-5	TRBJ2-1	many	CASSLQVGEGINEQFF	TGTGCCAGCAGCTTGCAGGTGGGGGAGGGTATCAATGAGCAGTTCTTC
-	TRBV12-5	TRBJ1-4	few	CASGLVRGATNEKLFF	TGTGCTAGTGGTTTGGTACGAGGCGCAACTAATGAAAAACTGTTTTTT
-	TRBV7-2	TRBJ1-2	-	CASSLDPSRGGYTF	TGTGCCAGCAGCTTAGACCCCTCAAGAGGCGGCTACACCTTC
-	TRBV7-9	TRBJ1-1	few	CASSSSGGWGNTEAFF	TGTGCCAGCAGTTCTAGCGGTGGGTGGGGGAACACTGAAGCTTTCTTT
-	TRBV28	TRBJ1-2	many	CASSFELRDHGYTF	TGTGCCAGCAGTTTTGAACTCAGGGACCATGGCTACACCTTC
TRBD2	TRBV5-1	TRBJ2-1	few	CASSLYGGGPGNEQFF	TGCGCCAGCAGCTTGTACGGGGGAGGGCCGGGGAATGAGCAGTTCTTC
-	TRBV3-1	TRBJ2-1	many	CASSQVTLEQFF	TGTGCCAGCAGCCAAGTTACGCTCGAGCAGTTCTTC
TRBD1	TRBV6-1	TRBJ2-3	many	CASSLGQAFGTSTDTQYF	TGTGCCAGCAGCCTCGGACAGGCGTTCGGAACTAGCACAGATACGCAGTATTTT
-	TRBV19	TRBJ2-5	-	CASTWRGDRQETQYF	TGTGCCAGTACCTGGAGGGGGGACCGTCAAGAGACCCAGTACTTC
TRBD2	TRBV27	TRBJ2-3	-	CASSFLHGTSGSSGTDTQYF	TGTGCCAGCAGTTTTCTTCACGGGACTAGCGGGAGTAGCGGCACAGATACGCAGTATTTT
TRBD2	TRBV3-1	TRBJ2-3	-	CASWRGREADTQYF	TGTGCCAGCTGGCGGGGGCGGGAGGCAGATACGCAGTATTTT
-	TRBV19	TRBJ1-2	few	CASHTSGGYTF	TGTGCCAGTCATACCTCGGGCGGCTACACCTTC
TRBD1	TRBV2	TRBJ1-6	few	CASSSQGQGNSPLHF	TGTGCCAGCAGTTCTCAGGGACAGGGCAATTCACCCCTCCACTTT
-	TRBV9	TRBJ2-3	-	CASSVAAGSQNTDTQYF	TGTGCCAGCAGCGTAGCAGCGGGTAGCCAAAACACAGATACGCAGTATTTT
-	TRBV20-1	TRBJ2-5	many	CSAKQETQYF	TGCAGTGCTAAACAAGAGACCCAGTACTTC
-	TRBV12-3/TRBV12-4	TRBJ1-1	many	CASKLGVLMNTEAFF	TGTGCCAGCAAATTGGGGGTACTCATGAACACTGAAGCTTTCTTT
-	TRBV5-1	TRBJ2-3	few	CASSLQDTQNTQYF	TGCGCCAGCAGCTTGCAAGACACTCAAAATACGCAGTATTTT
-	TRBV20-1	TRBJ1-4	few	CSAMLPRQREKLFF	TGCAGTGCTATGCTTCCCAGGCAGCGAGAAAAACTGTTTTTT
-	TRBV7-6	TRBJ2-1	many	CASSQTNEQFF	TGTGCCAGCAGCCAGACCAATGAGCAGTTCTTC
TRBD1	TRBV6-1	TRBJ2-7	few	CASSTDADRASYEQYF	TGTGCCAGCAGTACCGACGCAGACAGGGCCTCCTACGAGCAGTACTTC
TRBD2	TRBV6-9	TRBJ2-5	many	CASSYPLPSGRGSYEETQYF	TGTGCCAGCAGTTACCCTCTCCCTAGCGGGAGAGGGTCCTACGAAGAGACCCAGTACTTC
-	TRBV6-4	TRBJ1-1	few	CASRDSPGAGTEAFF	TGTGCCAGCAGGGATAGCCCCGGGGCGGGCACTGAAGCTTTCTTT
TRBD1	TRBV5-4	TRBJ1-1	few	CASSKRDRNTEAFF	TGTGCCAGCAGCAAAAGGGACAGGAACACTGAAGCTTTCTTT
TRBD2	TRBV5-1	TRBJ2-7	many	CASSASRAGGSYEQYF	TGCGCCAGCAGCGCCTCCCGGGCGGGAGGTTCCTACGAGCAGTACTTC
-	TRBV3-1	TRBJ2-1	few	CASSQPGSSYNEQFF	TGTGCCAGCAGCCAGCCAGGGAGCTCCTACAATGAGCAGTTCTTC
TRBD2	TRBV7-3	TRBJ2-2	-	CTSSSFGLAGDTGELFF	TGTACCAGCAGCTCGTTCGGACTAGCGGGAGACACCGGGGAGCTGTTTTTT
TRBD1	TRBV15	TRBJ1-5	many	CATSKDPGQGLGQPQHF	TGTGCCACCAGCAAAGATCCGGGACAGGGGCTTGGTCAGCCCCAGCATTTT
-	TRBV5-1	TRBJ1-1	few	CASSFSGKLNTEAFF	TGCGCCAGCAGCTTTTCAGGAAAGTTGAACACTGAAGCTTTCTTT
-	TRBV27	TRBJ2-3	many	CASSLYGGGTDTQYF	TGTGCCAGCAGTTTATATGGAGGGGGAACAGATACGCAGTATTTT
-	TRBV7-2	TRBJ1-2	few	CASSFSKGSPFF	TGTGCCAGCAGCTTCAGCAAAGGGAGCCCATTCTTC
-	TRBV28	TRBJ1-1	-	CASSLSPGAGATEAFF	TGTGCCAGCAGTTTATCTCCCGGGGCTGGTGCCACTGAAGCTTTCTTT
TRBD1	TRBV7-9	TRBJ2-7	many	CASSPSGQGINEQYF	TGTGCCAGCAGCCCCTCTGGACAGGGTATCAACGAGCAGTACTTC
-	TRBV5-1	TRBJ1-2	many	CASSRGRRGDYGYTF	TGCGCCAGCAGCCGGGGACGTCGGGGCGACTATGGCTACACCTTC
TRBD1	TRBV29-1	TRBJ2-6	few	CSGGGQGRLSSGANVLTF	TGCAGCGGGGGGGGACAGGGGAGGTTAAGCTCTGGGGCCAACGTCCTGACTTTC
-	TRBV15	TRBJ2-3	-	CATSSDPTDTQYF	TGTGCCACCAGCAGCGACCCCACAGATACGCAGTATTTT
-	TRBV7-9	TRBJ2-5	many	CASSLLPWGAARGKETQYF	TGTGCCAGCAGCTTACTCCCCTGGGGGGCCGCCCGGGGTAAAGAGACCCAGTACTTC
-	TRBV11-2	TRBJ1-3	-	CASSLGAGSNTIYF	TGTGCCAGCAGCTTAGGGGCTGGGAGCAACACCATATATTTT